This entry features one TCR beta chain sequence. Its antigen remains undetermined. The sample holds no much larger clone one base away, and base qualities are not on file. TCR CDR3 regions were amplified from genomic DNA by multiplex PCR using the deep immunoSEQ assay. For each cell subset, the extracted genomic DNA was distributed evenly across all wells of several immunoSEQ 96-well plates, and each plate served as one replicate. For sorted subsets, approximately 200 ng of genomic DNA, equivalent to around 31,000 T cell genomes, went into each replicate PCR. Purified libraries were measured with a Qubit 3.0 fluorometer, size-checked on a Bioanalyzer 2100, and measured again with the KAPA Library Quantification kit. Every immunoSEQ 96-well plate was sequenced on a separate single-read 150-cycle Illumina NextSeq 550 flow cell. The source study handled its data this way. The immunoSEQ output contained only junctional sequences without quality scores, so filtering could not match that applied to full-length reads. To assign V/J genes and CDR3, sequences were annotated against IMGT germline references using PyIR, a Python wrapper for IgBLAST v1.9. Reads were removed for weak V/J assignments (E-value above 1e-6), missing CDR3, stop codons, out-of-frame junctions, or ambiguous translated residues. V3J clonotypes were defined by identical inferred V gene, J gene, and CDR3 amino acid sequence. To compute the percentage overlap between repertoires, the number of shared unique clonotypes was divided by the size of the smaller repertoire. RTK rarefaction, the Chao1 estimator, and Recon v2.1 estimates of unobserved clonotypes were used to assess repertoire richness. For all TCRbeta clonotypes obtained by the gDNA method from several donors, generation probabilities were computed with OLGA. Not all clones reach the TCRdb copy of this immuneACCESS table, which keeps in-frame sequences only. Checked studies attribute under half of the gap to unresolved V genes and leave the rest unexplained. V, J and clone size are those of that table, while D and trimming were read from the DNA. Counted in this sample were 2 million to 2.5 million clones; approximately 95% of them appeared once. The ten largest account for around 0.4% of the sample.

This entry belongs to a study of shared clonotypes between healthy human individuals (dated by TCRdb to 2018 to 2021). In terms of the full investigation: The cohort included a few men and a couple of women between 18 and 49 years of age. For each donor, CD4 naive and CD4 memory were each given three plates, CD8 naive was given two plates, and CD8 memory was given one plate. The study deeply sequenced blood TCR repertoires of five healthy adults to estimate repertoire size and the extent of clonotype sharing between individuals. To increase sequencing depth and limit assay-specific biases, TCR repertoire library preparation and sequencing were carried out by different laboratories using diverse techniques. Between about 0.85 and 9.5 billion PBMCs per donor were obtained by leukapheresis.

Healthy HIV-negative adults with no recently reported acute infections or vaccinations were included as donors. All donors were Caucasian adults living in Nashville, Tennessee, USA. CD4+ T cells were enriched by magnetic negative selection; naive cells were then positively selected on CD45RA, and the negative fraction formed the memory subset. Blood was collected by leukapheresis, and PBMCs were isolated by Ficoll-Histopaque density gradient centrifugation and then cryopreserved in liquid nitrogen vapor phase. Analytical flow cytometry was used to check the purity and quantity of every magnetically sorted T cell population. Genomic DNA was isolated from each sorted fraction and quantified by UV absorbance on a Nanodrop 2000c. What the research found in general, with its limitations: Rarefaction of sorted-subset datasets indicated incomplete sequencing despite the large sequencing depth. Because the study included a small number of donors, the genetic and exposure-history diversity represented was limited. Compared with non-shared clonotypes, the clonotypes found in all four sorted-subset donors had higher generation probabilities. Sharing across several donors was observed for roughly 5.4% of naive CD4, under 4% of naive CD8, roughly 2.4% of memory CD4, and around 0.4% of memory CD8 clonotypes. Based on pairwise subsampling, the degree of clonotype sharing among donors was expected to be affected by sequencing depth. Larger estimated clonotype richness was generally found for naive subsets than for memory subsets. Sampling was restricted to blood, and TCR repertoires in tissue are likely to differ from TCR repertoires in blood.

The cysteine opens and the phenylalanine closes a CDR3 of 12 amino acids. Only the CDR3 region is kept as DNA, spanning 36 bases read in frame from base 1. Relative to germline, V is 4 bases shorter and J is 6 bases shorter, with 11 bases between their ends. CDR1 and CDR2, per the germline V gene, are SGHRS and YFSETQ. The source is a man aged 18 to 29 in good health. Some clones in this sample may be carry-over from other donors' samples. The receptor chain draws on TRBV5-1 and TRBJ2-7; the D region possibly corresponds to TRBD2 (6 bases align). Sequenced: naive CD4+ T cells from PBMCs. Reading the label with the study, this specimen's cell subset or site is: CD45RA+ positively selected. The CDR3 reads as follows: CASSTPGSEQYF. The bases read TGCGCCAGCAGCACACCCGGGAGCGAGCAGTACTTC.